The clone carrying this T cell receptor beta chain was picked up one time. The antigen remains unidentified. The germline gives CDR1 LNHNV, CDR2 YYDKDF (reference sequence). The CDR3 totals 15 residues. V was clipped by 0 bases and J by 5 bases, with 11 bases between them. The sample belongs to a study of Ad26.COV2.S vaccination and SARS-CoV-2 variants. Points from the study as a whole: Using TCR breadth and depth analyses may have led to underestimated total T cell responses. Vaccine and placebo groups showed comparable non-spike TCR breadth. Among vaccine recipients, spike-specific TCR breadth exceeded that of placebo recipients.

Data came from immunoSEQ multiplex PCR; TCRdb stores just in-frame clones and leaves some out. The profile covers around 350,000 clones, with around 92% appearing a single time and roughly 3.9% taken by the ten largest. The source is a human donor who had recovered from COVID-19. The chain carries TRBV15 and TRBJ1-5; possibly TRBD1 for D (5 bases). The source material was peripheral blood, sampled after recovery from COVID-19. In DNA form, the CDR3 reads TGTGCCACCAGCAGAGATGGAAGGGGCGATCAGCCCCAGCATTTT. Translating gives CATSRDGRGDQPQHF. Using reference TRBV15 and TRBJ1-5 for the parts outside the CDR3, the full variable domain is DAMVIQNPRYQVTQFGKPVTLSCSQTLNHNVMYWYQQKSSQAPKLLFHYYDKDFNNEADTPDNFQSRRPNTSFCFLDIRSPGLGDTAMYLCATSRDGRGDQPQHFGDGTRLSIL.